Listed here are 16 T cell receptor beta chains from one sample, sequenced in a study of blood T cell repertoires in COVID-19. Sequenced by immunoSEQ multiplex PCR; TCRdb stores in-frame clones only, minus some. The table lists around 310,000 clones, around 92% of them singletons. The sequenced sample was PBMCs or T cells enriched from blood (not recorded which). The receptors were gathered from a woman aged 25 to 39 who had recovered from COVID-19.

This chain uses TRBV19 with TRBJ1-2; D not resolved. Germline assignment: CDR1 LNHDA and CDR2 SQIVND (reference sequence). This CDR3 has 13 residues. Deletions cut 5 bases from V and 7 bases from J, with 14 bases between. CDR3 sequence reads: CASSPINTLGYTF. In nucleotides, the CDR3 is TGTGCCAGTAGTCCTATAAATACCCTTGGCTACACCTTC.

The CDR3 loop reads CASSSGTYTGELFF. The CDR3, as DNA: TGTGCCAGCAGTTCGGGGACTTACACCGGGGAGCTGTTTTTT. The chain has TRBV27 and TRBJ2-2; a weak D match, TRBD2 (6 bases). The germline gives CDR1 MNHEY, CDR2 SMNVEV (reference sequence). CDR3 length: 14 amino acids. Trimming shortened V by 4 bases and J by 3 bases, and 9 bases separated the two germline ends.

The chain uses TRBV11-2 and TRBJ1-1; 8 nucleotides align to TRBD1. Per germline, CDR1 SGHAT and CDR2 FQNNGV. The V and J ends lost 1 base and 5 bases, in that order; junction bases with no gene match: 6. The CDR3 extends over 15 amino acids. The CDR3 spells CASSLVTGVKTEAFF. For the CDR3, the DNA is TGTGCCAGCAGCTTAGTGACAGGGGTTAAGACTGAAGCTTTCTTT.

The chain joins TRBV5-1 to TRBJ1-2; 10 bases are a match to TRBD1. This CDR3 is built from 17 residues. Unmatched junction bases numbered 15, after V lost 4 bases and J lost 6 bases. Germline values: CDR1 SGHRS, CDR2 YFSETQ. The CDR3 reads CASSPLGRTGGIDGYTF. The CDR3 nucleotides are TGCGCCAGCAGCCCTCTGGGCCGGACAGGGGGTATTGATGGCTACACCTTC. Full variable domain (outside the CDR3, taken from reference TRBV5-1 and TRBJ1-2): KAGVTQTPRYLIKTRGQQVTLSCSPISGHRSVSWYQQTPGQGLQFLFEYFSETQRNKGNFPGRFSGRQFSNSRSEMNVSTLELGDSALYLCASSPLGRTGGIDGYTFGSGTRLTVV.

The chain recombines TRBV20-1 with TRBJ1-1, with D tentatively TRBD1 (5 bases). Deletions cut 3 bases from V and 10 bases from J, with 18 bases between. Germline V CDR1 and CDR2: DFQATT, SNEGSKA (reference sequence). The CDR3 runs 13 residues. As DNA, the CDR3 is TGCAGTGCTAGTAGTTCGACTACGGGGGGAGCTTTCTTT. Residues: CSASSSTTGGAFF.

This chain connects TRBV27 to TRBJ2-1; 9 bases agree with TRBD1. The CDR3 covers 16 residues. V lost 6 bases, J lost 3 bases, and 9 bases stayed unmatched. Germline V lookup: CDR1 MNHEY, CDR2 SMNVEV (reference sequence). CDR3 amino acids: CASRPNPGQGYNEQFF. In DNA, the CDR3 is TGTGCCAGCAGGCCAAATCCGGGACAGGGCTACAATGAGCAGTTCTTC.

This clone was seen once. The CDR3 loop is CASSKGLAGGTHNEQFF. For the CDR3, the DNA is TGTGCCAGCAGCAAGGGACTAGCGGGAGGGACCCACAATGAGCAGTTCTTC. The V and J genes are TRBV4-2 and TRBJ2-1; 16 bases fit TRBD2. The V gene end was trimmed by 5 bases and the J gene end by 5 bases; junction bases not matched to a gene: 6. CDR1 is LGHNA, CDR2 YNFKEQ, per germline. This CDR3 is built from 17 residues.

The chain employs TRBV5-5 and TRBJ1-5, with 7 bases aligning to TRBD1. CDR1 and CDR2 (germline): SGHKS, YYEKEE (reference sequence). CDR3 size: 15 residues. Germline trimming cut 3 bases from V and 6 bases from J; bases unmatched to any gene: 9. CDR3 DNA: TGTGCCAGCAGCTCGGACAGGCAAGAGAGTCAGCCCCAGCATTTT. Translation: CASSSDRQESQPQHF. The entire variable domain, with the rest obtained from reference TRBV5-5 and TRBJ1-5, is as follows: DAGVTQSPTHLIKTRGQQVTLRCSPISGHKSVSWYQQVLGQGPQFIFQYYEKEERGRGNFPDRFSARQFPNYSSELNVNALLLGDSALYLCASSSDRQESQPQHFGDGTRLSIL.

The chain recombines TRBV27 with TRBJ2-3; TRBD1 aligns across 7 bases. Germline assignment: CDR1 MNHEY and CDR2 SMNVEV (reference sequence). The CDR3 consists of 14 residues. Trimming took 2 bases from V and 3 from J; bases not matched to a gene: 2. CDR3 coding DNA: TGTGCCAGCAGTTTAACAGGGGTTACAGATACGCAGTATTTT. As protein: CASSLTGVTDTQYF.

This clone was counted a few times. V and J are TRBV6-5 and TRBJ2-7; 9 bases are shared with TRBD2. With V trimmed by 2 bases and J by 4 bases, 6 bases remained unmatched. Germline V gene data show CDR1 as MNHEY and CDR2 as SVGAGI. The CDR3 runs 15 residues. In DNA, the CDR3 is TGTGCCAGCAGTTACCGTAGCGGGGGACCATACGAGCAGTACTTC. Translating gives CASSYRSGGPYEQYF.

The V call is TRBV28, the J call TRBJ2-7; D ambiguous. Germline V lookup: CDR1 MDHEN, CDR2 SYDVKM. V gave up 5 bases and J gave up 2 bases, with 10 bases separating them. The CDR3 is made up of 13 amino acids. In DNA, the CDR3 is TGTGCCAGCAGTCTGGCCGTAACCTACGAGCAGTACTTC. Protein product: CASSLAVTYEQYF.

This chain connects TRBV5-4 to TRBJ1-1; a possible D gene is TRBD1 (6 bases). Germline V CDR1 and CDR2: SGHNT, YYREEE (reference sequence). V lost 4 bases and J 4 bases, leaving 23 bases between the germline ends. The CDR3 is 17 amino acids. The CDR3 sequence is CASSPNPIRGDGTEAFF. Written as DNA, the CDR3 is TGTGCCAGCAGCCCCAACCCTATCAGGGGTGATGGCACTGAAGCTTTCTTT.

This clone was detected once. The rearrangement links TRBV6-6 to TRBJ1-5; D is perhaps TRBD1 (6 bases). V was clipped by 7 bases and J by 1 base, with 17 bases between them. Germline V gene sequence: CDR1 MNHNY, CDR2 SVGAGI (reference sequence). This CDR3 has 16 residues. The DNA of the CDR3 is TGTGCCAGCACTATCAGGACAGATCTAAGCAATCAGCCCCAGCATTTT. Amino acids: CASTIRTDLSNQPQHF.

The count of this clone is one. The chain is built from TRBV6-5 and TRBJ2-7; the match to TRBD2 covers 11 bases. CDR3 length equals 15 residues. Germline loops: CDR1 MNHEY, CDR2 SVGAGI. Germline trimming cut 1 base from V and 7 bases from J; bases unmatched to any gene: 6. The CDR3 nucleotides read TGTGCCAGCAGTTACTATAGCGGGAGGGCCCATGAGCAGTACTTC. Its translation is CASSYYSGRAHEQYF.

The CDR3 sequence: CASSQDRIVQGASVWNSPLHF. In DNA, the CDR3 is TGTGCCAGCAGCCAAGATAGGATCGTGCAGGGGGCCTCCGTGTGGAATTCACCCCTCCACTTT. The V call is TRBV14, the J call TRBJ1-6, with 8 nucleotides matching TRBD1. The CDR3 runs to 21 residues. Germline CDR1 and CDR2: SGHDN and FVKESK. V gave up 0 bases and J gave up 7 bases; unmatched junction bases: 20.

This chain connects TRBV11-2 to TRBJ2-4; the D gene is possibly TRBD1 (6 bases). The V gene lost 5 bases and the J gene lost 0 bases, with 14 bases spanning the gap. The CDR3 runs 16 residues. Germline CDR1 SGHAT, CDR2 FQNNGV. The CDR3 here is CASSQGNMVAKNIQYF. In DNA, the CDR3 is TGTGCCAGCAGCCAGGGGAACATGGTAGCCAAAAACATTCAGTACTTC.